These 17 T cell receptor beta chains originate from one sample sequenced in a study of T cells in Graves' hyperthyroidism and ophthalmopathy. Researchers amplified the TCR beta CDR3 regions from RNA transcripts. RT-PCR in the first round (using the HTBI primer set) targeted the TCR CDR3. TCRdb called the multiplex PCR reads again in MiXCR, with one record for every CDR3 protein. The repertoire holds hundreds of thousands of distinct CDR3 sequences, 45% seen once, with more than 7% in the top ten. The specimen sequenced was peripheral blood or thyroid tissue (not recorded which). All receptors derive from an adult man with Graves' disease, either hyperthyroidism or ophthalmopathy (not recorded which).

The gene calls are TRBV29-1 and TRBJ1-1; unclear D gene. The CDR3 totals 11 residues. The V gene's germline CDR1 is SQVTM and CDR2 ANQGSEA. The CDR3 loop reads CSRSPNTEAFF. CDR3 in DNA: TGCAGTCGTTCACCGAACACTGAAGCTTTCTTT.

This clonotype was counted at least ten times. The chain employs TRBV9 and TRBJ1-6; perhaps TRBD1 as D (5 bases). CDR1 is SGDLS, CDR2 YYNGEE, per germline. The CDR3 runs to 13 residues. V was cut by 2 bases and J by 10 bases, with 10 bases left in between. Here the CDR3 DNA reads TGTGCCAGCAGCGTCAGGGAGGGCTCACCCCTCCACTTT. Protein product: CASSVREGSPLHF.

CDR3 residues: CASVEDSTNYGYTF. The CDR3 coding sequence is TGTGCCAGCGTTGAGGACAGTACTAACTATGGCTACACCTTC. V gene TRBV25-1 combines with J gene TRBJ1-2, with D perhaps matching TRBD1 (6 bases). This CDR3 has 14 amino acids. Trimming took 8 bases from V and 0 from J, leaving 13 bases between them. The germline CDR1 and CDR2 sequences are MGHDK and SYGVNS.

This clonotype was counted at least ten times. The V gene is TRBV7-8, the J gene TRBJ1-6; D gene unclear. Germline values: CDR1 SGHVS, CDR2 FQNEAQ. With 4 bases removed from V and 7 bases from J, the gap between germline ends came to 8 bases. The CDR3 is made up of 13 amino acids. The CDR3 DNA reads TGTGCCAGCAGCTCGATTAACAATTCACCCCTCCACTTT. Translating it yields CASSSINNSPLHF.

The CDR3 here is CASSFWGNQPQHF. CDR3 nucleotide sequence: TGTGCCAGCAGTTTCTGGGGGAATCAGCCCCAGCATTTT. This rearrangement joins TRBV2 to TRBJ1-5; tentatively, D is TRBD1 (5 bases). V was shortened by 5 bases and J by 4 bases, with 9 bases between the two germline ends. The CDR3 is 13 amino acids. Germline CDR1 is SNHLY and CDR2 is FYNNEI.

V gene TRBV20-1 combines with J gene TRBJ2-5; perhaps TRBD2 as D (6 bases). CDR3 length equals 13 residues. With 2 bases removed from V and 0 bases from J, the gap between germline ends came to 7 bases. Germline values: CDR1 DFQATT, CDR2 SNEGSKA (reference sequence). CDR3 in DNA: TGCAGTGCTAGACGGGAGTACCAAGAGACCCAGTACTTC. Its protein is CSARREYQETQYF.

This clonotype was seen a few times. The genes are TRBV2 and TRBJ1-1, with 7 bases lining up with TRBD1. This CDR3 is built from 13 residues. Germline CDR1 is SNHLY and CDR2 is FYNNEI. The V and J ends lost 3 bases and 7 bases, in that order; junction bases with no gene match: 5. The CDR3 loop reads CASSERQGYEAFF. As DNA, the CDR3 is TGTGCCAGCAGTGAGCGACAGGGATATGAAGCTTTCTTT.

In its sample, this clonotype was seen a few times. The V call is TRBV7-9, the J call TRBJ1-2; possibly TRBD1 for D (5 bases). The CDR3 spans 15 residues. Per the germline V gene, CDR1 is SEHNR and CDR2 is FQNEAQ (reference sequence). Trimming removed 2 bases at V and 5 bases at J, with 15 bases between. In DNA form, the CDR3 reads TGTGCCAGCAGCTTACTCCGGGACCAACCATATGGCTACACCTTC. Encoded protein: CASSLLRDQPYGYTF. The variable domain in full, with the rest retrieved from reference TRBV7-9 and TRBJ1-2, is DTGVSQNPRHKITKRGQNVTFRCDPISEHNRLYWYRQTLGQGPEFLTYFQNEAQLEKSRLLSDRFSAERPKGSFSTLEIQRTEQGDSAMYLCASSLLRDQPYGYTFGSGTRLTVV.

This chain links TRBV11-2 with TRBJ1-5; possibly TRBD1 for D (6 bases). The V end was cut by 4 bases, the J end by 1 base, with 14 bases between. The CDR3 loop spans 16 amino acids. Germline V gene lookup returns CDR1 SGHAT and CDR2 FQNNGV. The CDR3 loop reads CASSSPGGGSNQPQHF. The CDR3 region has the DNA TGTGCCAGCAGCTCTCCCGGCGGGGGCAGCAATCAGCCCCAGCATTTT.

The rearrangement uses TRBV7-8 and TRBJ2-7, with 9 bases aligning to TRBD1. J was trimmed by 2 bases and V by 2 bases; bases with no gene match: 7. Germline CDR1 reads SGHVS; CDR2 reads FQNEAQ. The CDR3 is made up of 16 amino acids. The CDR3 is CASSLYPGTGTYEQYF. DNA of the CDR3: TGTGCCAGCAGCTTATACCCCGGGACAGGGACCTACGAGCAGTACTTC.

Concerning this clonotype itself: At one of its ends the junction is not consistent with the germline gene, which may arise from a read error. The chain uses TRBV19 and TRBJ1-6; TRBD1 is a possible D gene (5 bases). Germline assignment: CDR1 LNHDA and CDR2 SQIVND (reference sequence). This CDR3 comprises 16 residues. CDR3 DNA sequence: TGTGCCAGTGGCCCCTCCTTAGGGGTTTTAATTTCACCCCCCCACTTT. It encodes CASGPSLGVLISPPHF.

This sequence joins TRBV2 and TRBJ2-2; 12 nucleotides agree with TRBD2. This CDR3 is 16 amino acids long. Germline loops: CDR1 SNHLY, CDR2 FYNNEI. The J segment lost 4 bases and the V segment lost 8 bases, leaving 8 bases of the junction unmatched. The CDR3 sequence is CASAKLAGGLTGELFF. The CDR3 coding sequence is TGTGCCAGCGCCAAACTAGCGGGGGGACTCACCGGGGAGCTGTTTTTT.

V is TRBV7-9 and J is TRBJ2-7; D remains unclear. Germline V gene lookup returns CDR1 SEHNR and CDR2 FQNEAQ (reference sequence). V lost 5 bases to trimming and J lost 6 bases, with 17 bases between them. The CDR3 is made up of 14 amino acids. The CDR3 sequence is CASSVRLGLIEQYF. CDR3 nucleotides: TGTGCCAGCAGCGTTCGGCTCGGTCTAATCGAGCAGTACTTC.

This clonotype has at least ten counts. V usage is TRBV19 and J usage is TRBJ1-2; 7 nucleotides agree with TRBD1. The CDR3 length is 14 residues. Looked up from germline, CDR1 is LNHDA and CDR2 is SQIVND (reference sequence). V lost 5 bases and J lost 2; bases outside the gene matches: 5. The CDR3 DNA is TGTGCCAGTAGTCCCGGGACAGTCAACTATGGCTACACCTTC. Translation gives CASSPGTVNYGYTF.

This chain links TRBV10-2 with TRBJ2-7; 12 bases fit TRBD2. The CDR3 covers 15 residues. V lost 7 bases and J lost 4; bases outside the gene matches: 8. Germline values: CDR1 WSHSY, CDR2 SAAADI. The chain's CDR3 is CASTRGLAGGYEQYF. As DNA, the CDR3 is TGCGCCAGCACACGAGGGCTAGCGGGAGGGTACGAGCAGTACTTC.

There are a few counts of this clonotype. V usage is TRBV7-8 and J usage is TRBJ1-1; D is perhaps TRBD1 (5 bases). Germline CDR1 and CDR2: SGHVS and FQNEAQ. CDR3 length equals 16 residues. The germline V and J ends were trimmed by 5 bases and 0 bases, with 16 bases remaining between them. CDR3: CASSLSRVRMNTEAFF. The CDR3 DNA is TGTGCCAGCAGCCTCTCCAGGGTACGGATGAACACTGAAGCTTTCTTT.

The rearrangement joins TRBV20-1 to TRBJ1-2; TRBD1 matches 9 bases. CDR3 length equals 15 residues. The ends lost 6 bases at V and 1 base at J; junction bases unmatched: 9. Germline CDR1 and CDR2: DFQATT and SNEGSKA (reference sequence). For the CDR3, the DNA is TGCAGTGCCATACGGACAGGGGCGATTAACTATGGCTACACCTTC. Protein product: CSAIRTGAINYGYTF.